This entry is about one T cell receptor beta chain. These data come from a study of cytomegalovirus exposure and HLA in healthy donors. V shed 7 bases and J shed 8 bases, with 17 bases lying between them. Germline lookup yields CDR1 SNHLY and CDR2 FYNNEI. This CDR3 contains 14 residues. Both 60 Vbeta primers and 13 Jbeta primers went into the PCR. Profiled with immunoSEQ multiplex PCR; TCRdb holds only in-frame clones, not every one. Altogether 150,000 to 200,000 clones are present, around 68% being singletons, with the ten largest covering approximately 1.5%. The TCR sequence derives from a man aged 50-59 years in good health and CMV-seronegative. Sequences were obtained from PBMCs. The chain couples TRBV2 to TRBJ2-2; D is uncertain. The CDR3: CASTLTTIWGELFF. CDR3 nucleotides: TGTGCCAGCACCCTAACAACTATCTGGGGGGAGCTGTTTTTT.